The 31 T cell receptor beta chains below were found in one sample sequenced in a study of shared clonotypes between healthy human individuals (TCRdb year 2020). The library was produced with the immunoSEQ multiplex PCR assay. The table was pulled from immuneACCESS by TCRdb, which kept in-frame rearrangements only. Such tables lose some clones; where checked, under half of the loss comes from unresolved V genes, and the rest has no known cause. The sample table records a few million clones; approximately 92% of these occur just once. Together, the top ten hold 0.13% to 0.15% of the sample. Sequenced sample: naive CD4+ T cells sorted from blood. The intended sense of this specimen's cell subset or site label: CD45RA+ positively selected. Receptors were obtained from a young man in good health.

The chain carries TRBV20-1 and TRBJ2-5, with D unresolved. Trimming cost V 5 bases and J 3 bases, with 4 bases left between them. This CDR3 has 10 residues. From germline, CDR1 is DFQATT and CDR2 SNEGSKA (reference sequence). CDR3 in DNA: TGCAGTGCTGCTAAAGAGACCCAGTACTTC. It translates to CSAAKETQYF.

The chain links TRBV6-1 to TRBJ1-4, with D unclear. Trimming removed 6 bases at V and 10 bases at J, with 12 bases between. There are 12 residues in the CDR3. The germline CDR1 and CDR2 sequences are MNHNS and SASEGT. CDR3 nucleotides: TGTGCCAGCAGCGAATACGCTCGAAAACTGTTTTTT. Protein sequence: CASSEYARKLFF.

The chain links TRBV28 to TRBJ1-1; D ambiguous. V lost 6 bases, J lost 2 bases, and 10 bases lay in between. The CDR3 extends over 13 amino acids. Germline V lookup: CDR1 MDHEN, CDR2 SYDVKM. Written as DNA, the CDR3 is TGTGCCAGCAGGGCGCCAGGTAACACTGAAGCTTTCTTT. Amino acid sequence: CASRAPGNTEAFF.

As DNA, the CDR3 is TGTGCCAGCAGCGGAACCGGGACAGGGGGCCCTCACACAGATACGCAGTATTTT. As protein: CASSGTGTGGPHTDTQYF. The J gene is TRBJ2-3, the V gene TRBV5-6; TRBD1 matches at 12 bases. Looked up from germline, CDR1 is SGHDT and CDR2 is YYEEEE. The CDR3 runs to 18 residues. V lost 4 bases to trimming and J lost 2 bases; unmatched junction nucleotides: 11.

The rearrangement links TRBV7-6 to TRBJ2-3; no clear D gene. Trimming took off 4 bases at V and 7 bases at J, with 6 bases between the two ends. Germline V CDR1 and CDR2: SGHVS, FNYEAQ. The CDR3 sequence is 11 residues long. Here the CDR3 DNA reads TGTGCCAGCAGCTCTGTCCATACGCAGTATTTT. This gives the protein CASSSVHTQYF.

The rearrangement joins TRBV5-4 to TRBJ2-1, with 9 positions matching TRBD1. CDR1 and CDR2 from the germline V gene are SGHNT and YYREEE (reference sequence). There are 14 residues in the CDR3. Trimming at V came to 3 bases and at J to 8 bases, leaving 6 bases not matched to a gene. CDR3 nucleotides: TGTGCCAGCAGCTCGGGGACAGGGCTGGATGAGCAGTTCTTC. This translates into CASSSGTGLDEQFF. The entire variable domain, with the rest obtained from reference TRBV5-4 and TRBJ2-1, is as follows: ETGVTQSPTHLIKTRGQQVTLRCSSQSGHNTVSWYQQALGQGPQFIFQYYREEENGRGNFPPRFSGLQFPNYSSELNVNALELDDSALYLCASSSGTGLDEQFFGPGTRLTVL.

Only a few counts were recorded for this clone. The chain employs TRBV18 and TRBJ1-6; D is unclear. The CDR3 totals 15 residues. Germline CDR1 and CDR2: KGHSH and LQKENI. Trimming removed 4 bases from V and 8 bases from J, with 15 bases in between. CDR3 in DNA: TGTGCCAGCTCACAACAGACTCCTGGTGATTCACCCCTCCACTTT. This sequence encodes CASSQQTPGDSPLHF.

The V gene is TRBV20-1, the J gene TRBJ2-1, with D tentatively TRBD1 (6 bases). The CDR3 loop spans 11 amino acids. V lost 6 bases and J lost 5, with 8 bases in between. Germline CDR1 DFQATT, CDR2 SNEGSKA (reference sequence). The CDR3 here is CSATGNNEQFF. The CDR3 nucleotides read TGCAGTGCCACAGGGAACAATGAGCAGTTCTTC.

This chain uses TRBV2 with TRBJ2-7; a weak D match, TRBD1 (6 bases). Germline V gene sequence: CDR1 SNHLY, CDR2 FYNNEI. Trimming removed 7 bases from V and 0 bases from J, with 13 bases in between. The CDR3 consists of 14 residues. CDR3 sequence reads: CASTIEDSSYEQYF. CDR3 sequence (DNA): TGTGCCAGCACTATTGAGGACAGCTCCTACGAGCAGTACTTC. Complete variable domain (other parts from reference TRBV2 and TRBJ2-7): EPEVTQTPSHQVTQMGQEVILRCVPISNHLYFYWYRQILGQKVEFLVSFYNNEISEKSEIFDDQFSVERPDGSNFTLKIRSTKLEDSAMYFCASTIEDSSYEQYFGPGTRLTVT.

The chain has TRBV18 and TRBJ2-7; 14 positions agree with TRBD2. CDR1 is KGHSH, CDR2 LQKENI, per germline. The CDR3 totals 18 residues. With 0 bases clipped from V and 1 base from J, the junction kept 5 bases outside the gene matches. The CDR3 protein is CASSPPGLAGAGSYEQYF. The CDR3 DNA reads TGTGCCAGCTCACCACCGGGACTAGCGGGAGCCGGATCCTACGAGCAGTACTTC. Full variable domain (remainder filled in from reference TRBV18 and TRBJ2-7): NAGVMQNPRHLVRRRGQEARLRCSPMKGHSHVYWYRQLPEEGLKFMVYLQKENIIDESGMPKERFSAEFPKEGPSILRIQQVVRGDSAAYFCASSPPGLAGAGSYEQYFGPGTRLTVT.

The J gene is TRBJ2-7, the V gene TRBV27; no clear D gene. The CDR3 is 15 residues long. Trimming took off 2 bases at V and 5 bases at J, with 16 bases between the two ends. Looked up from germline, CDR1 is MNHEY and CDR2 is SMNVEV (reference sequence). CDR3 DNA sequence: TGTGCCAGCAGTTTAAGAGTAGGGCGCAGCGACGAGCAGTACTTC. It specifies CASSLRVGRSDEQYF.

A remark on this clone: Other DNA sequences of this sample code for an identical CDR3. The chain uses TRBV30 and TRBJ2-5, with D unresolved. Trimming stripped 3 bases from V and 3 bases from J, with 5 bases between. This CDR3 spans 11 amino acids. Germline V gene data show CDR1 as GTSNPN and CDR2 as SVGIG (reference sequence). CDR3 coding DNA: TGTGCCTGGAGAGCTGAAGAGACCCAGTACTTC. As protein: CAWRAEETQYF.

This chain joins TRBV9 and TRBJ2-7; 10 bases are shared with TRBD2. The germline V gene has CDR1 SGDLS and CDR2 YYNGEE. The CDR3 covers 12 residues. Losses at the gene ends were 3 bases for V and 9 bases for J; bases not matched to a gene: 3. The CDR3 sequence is CASSGAGGVQYF. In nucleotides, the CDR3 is TGTGCCAGCAGCGGAGCGGGAGGGGTGCAGTACTTC.

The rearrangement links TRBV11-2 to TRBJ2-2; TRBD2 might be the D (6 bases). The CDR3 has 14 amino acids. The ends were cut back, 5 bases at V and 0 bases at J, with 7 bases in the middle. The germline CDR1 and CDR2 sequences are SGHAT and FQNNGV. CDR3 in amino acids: CASSGDSNTGELFF. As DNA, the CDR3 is TGTGCCAGCAGCGGGGACTCGAACACCGGGGAGCTGTTTTTT.

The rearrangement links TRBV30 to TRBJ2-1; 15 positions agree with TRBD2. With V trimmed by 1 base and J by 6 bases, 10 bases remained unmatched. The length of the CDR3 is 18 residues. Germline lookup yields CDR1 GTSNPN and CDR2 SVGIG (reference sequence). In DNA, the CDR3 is TGTGCCTGGAGTGCCTCGGGGACTAGCGGGGGGCCCCGCAATGAGCAGTTCTTC. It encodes CAWSASGTSGGPRNEQFF.

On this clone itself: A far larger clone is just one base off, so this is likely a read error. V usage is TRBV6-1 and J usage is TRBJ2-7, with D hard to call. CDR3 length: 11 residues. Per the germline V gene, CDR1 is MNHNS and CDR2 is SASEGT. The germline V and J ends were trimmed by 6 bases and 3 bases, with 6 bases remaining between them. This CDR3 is CASSSYYEQYF. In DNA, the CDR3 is TGTGCCAGCAGCTCCTACTACGAGCAGTACTTC.

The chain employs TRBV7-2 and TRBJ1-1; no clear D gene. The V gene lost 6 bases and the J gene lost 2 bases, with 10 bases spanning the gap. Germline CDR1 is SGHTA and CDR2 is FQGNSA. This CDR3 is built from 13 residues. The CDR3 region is CASRLGVNTEAFF. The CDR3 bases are TGTGCCAGCAGACTGGGAGTAAACACTGAAGCTTTCTTT. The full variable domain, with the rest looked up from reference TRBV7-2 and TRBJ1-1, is GAGVSQSPSNKVTEKGKDVELRCDPISGHTALYWYRQSLGQGLEFLIYFQGNSAPDKSGLPSDRFSAERTGGSVSTLTIQRTQQEDSAVYLCASRLGVNTEAFFGQGTRLTVV.

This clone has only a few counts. CDR3 in amino acids: CASWAAGNTIYF. The DNA for the CDR3 is TGTGCCAGCTGGGCAGCTGGAAACACCATATATTTT. The chain links TRBV28 to TRBJ1-3; D unresolved. The length of the CDR3 is 12 residues. The germline V gene encodes CDR1 MDHEN and CDR2 SYDVKM. Between the trimmed V and J ends, which lost 8 bases and 2 bases, there was a span of 7 bases. The variable domain in full, with the rest retrieved from reference TRBV28 and TRBJ1-3, is DVKVTQSSRYLVKRTGEKVFLECVQDMDHENMFWYRQDPGLGLRLIYFSYDVKMKEKGDIPEGYSVSREKKERFSLILESASTNQTSMYLCASWAAGNTIYFGEGSWLTVV.

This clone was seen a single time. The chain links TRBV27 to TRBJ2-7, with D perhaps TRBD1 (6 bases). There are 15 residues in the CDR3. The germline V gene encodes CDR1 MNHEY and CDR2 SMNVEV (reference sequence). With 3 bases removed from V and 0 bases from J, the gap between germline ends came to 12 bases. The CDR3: CASSFDRPPSYEQYF. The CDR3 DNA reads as TGTGCCAGCAGTTTCGACAGGCCACCCTCCTACGAGCAGTACTTC.

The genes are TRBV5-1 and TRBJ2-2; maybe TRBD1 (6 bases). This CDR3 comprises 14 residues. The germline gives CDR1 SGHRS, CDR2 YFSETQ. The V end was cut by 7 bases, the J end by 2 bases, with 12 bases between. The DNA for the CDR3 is TGCGCCAGCGGCAACAGGGTTAACACCGGGGAGCTGTTTTTT. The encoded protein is CASGNRVNTGELFF.

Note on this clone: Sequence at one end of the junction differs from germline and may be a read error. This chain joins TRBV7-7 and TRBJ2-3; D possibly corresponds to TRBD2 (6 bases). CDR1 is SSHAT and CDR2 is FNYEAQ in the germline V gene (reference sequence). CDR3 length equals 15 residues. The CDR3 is CASSLGPSETDTQYF. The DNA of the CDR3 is TGTGCTAGCAGCTTAGGTCCTAGCGAAACAGATACGCAGTATTTT.

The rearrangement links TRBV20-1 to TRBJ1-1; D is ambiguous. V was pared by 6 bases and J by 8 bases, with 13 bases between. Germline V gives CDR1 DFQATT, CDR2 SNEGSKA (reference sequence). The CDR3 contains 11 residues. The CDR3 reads CSAPPGIEAFF. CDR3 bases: TGCAGTGCCCCCCCGGGGATAGAAGCTTTCTTT.

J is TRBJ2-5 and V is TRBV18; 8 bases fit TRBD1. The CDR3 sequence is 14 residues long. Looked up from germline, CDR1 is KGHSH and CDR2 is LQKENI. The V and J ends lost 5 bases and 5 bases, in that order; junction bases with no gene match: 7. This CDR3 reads CASSSRTGRETQYF. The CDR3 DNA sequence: TGTGCCAGCTCATCCCGGACAGGGCGCGAGACCCAGTACTTC.

The DNA for the CDR3 is TGTGCCAGCAGCCCAACCACACCCGGGGGGTTCGGGTATACGCAGTATTTT. Translation: CASSPTTPGGFGYTQYF. The genes are TRBV7-3 and TRBJ2-3; TRBD2 aligns across 7 bases. The V and J ends lost 5 bases and 7 bases, in that order; junction bases with no gene match: 18. The CDR3 length is 17 residues. CDR1 and CDR2 from the germline V gene are SGHTA and FQGTGA.

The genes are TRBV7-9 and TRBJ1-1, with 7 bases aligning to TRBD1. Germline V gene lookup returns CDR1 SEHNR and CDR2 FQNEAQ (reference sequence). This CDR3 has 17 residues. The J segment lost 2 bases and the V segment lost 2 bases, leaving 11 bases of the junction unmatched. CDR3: CASSLKGRGIANTEAFF. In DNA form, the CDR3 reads TGTGCCAGCAGCTTAAAAGGCAGGGGGATCGCCAACACTGAAGCTTTCTTT.

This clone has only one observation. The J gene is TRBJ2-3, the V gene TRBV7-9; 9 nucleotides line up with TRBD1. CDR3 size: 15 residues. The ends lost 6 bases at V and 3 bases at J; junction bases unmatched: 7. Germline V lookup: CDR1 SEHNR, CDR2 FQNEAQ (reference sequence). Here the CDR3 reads CASRPQGARTDTQYF. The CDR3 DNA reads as TGTGCCAGCAGGCCACAGGGGGCTCGAACAGATACGCAGTATTTT.

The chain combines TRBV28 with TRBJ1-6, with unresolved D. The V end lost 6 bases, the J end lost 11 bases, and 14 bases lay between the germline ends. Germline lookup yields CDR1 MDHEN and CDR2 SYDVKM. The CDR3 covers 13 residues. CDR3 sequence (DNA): TGTGCCAGCAGGCCTGACACGGCGGCACCCCTCCACTTT. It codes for CASRPDTAAPLHF.

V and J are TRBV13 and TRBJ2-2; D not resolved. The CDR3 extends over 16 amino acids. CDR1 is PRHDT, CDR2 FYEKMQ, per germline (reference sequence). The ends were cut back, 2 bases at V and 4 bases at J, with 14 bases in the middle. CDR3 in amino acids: CASSLTVVGPTGELFF. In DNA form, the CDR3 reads TGTGCCAGCAGCTTAACCGTCGTAGGGCCCACCGGGGAGCTGTTTTTT.

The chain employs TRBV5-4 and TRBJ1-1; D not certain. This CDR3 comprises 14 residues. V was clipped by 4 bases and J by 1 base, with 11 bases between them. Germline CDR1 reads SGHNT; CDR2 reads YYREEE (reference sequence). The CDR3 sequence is CASSHSGTNTEAFF. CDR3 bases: TGTGCCAGCAGCCATTCTGGTACGAACACTGAAGCTTTCTTT. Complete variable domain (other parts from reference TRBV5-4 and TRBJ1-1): ETGVTQSPTHLIKTRGQQVTLRCSSQSGHNTVSWYQQALGQGPQFIFQYYREEENGRGNFPPRFSGLQFPNYSSELNVNALELDDSALYLCASSHSGTNTEAFFGQGTRLTVV.

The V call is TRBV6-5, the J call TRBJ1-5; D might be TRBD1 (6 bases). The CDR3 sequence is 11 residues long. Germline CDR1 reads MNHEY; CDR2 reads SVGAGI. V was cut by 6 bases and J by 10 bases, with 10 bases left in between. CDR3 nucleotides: TGTGCCAGCAGCGGGGGCTCCCCCCAGCATTTT. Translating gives CASSGGSPQHF.

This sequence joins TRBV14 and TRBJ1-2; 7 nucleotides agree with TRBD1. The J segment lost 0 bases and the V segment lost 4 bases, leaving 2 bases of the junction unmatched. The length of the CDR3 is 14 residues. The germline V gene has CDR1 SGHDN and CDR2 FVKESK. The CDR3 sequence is CASSRQGTNYGYTF. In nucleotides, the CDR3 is TGTGCCAGCAGCCGACAGGGCACTAACTATGGCTACACCTTC.